This TCR beta chain was obtained from a study of T cell repertoires in cytomegalovirus infection. General observations from the study: HLA-C-restricted CMV-specific TCR beta clonotypes were dominant in the ex vivo response.

TCRdb re-called the reads with MiXCR, one entry per CDR3 protein. The table includes about 900,000 distinct CDR3 sequences, around 30% detected once. Notes on this clonotype: The target antigen is unknown.

Germline-derived CDR1 and CDR2 are SGHRS and YFSETQ. The CDR3 consists of 14 residues. Deletions cut 0 bases from V and 2 bases from J, with 7 bases between. The source of this sequence is a human donor in good health (CMV status not recorded). Some clones in this sample may be carry-over from other donors' samples. The gene calls are TRBV5-1 and TRBJ2-3; D may be TRBD1 (6 bases). The sample consisted of cultured CD8+ T cells from PBMCs, taken from culture after CMV antigen stimulation. The CDR3 sequence: CASSLGTATDTQYF. Written as DNA, the CDR3 is TGCGCCAGCAGCTTGGGGACAGCCACAGATACGCAGTATTTT.